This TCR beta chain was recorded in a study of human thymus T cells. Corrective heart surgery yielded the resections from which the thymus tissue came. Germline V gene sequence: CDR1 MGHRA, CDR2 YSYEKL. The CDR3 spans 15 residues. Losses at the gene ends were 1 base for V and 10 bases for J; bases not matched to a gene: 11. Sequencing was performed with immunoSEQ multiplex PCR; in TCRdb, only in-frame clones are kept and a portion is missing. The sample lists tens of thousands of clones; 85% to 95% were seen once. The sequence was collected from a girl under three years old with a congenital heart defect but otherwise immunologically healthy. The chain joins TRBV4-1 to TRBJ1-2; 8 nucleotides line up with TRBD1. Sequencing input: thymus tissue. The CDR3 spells CASSQVLGQGIAYTF. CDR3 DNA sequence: TGCGCCAGCAGCCAAGTTCTTGGACAGGGAATTGCCTACACCTTC.